Following are 24 T cell receptor beta chains from one sample sequenced in a study of control samples from healthy donors and cancer patients (dated by TCRdb to the early 2020s). The method was the immunoSEQ multiplex PCR assay. TCRdb obtained this table from immuneACCESS and retained in-frame rearrangements with V and J assigned. These tables miss some clones; where compared with another copy, unresolved V genes account for less than half of the shortfall, and the remainder is unexplained. A total of about 89,000 clones appear in this sample, roughly nine tenths of them only once. The ten top clones hold around a fifth of the sample. The source material was blood. The receptors were sampled from a man younger than 45 in good health.

The chain combines TRBV12-3 or TRBV12-4 with TRBJ2-2, with D perhaps TRBD2 (6 bases). CDR3 length equals 13 residues. With 6 bases removed from V and 6 bases from J, the gap between germline ends came to 11 bases. CDR3 in amino acids: CASSRGSPGELFF. In DNA, the CDR3 is TGTGCCAGCAGCCGGGGGAGCCCCGGGGAGCTGTTTTTT.

The CDR3 is CASHRGLRTEAFF. CDR3 DNA sequence: TGTGCCAGCCACAGGGGCCTTAGGACTGAAGCTTTCTTT. The chain has TRBV2 and TRBJ1-1; TRBD1 matches 7 bases. V trimming: 8 bases; J trimming: 5 bases; junction bases outside the gene matches: 8. Germline loops: CDR1 SNHLY, CDR2 FYNNEI. There are 13 residues in the CDR3. Supplemented by reference TRBV2 and TRBJ1-1, the full variable domain reads EPEVTQTPSHQVTQMGQEVILRCVPISNHLYFYWYRQILGQKVEFLVSFYNNEISEKSEIFDDQFSVERPDGSNFTLKIRSTKLEDSAMYFCASHRGLRTEAFFGQGTRLTVV.

This chain links TRBV30 with TRBJ1-3; D is unresolved. V was cut by 4 bases and J by 4 bases, with 5 bases left in between. Germline V CDR1 and CDR2: GTSNPN, SVGIG (reference sequence). The CDR3 length is 11 residues. In nucleotides, the CDR3 is TGTGCCTGGATCCCCGGAAACACCATATATTTT. Its protein is CAWIPGNTIYF.

The V call is TRBV5-1, the J call TRBJ2-3; TRBD1 is a possible D gene (5 bases). The CDR3 has 15 amino acids. The germline V and J ends were trimmed by 2 bases and 0 bases, with 10 bases remaining between them. Germline assignment: CDR1 SGHRS and CDR2 YFSETQ. The CDR3 nucleotides are TGCGCCAGCAGCTTTAAGGGGTCAAGCACAGATACGCAGTATTTT. Encoded protein: CASSFKGSSTDTQYF.

This clone appeared a single time. The rearrangement links TRBV9 to TRBJ2-2, with 8 bases that match TRBD2. The V gene end was trimmed by 2 bases and the J gene end by 4 bases; junction bases not matched to a gene: 4. CDR1 is SGDLS and CDR2 is YYNGEE in the germline V gene. The CDR3 is 15 amino acids. The CDR3 sequence: CASSVSGVRTGELFF. CDR3 sequence (DNA): TGTGCCAGCAGCGTTAGCGGGGTGCGCACCGGGGAGCTGTTTTTT.

This clone was picked up a small number of times. The gene calls are TRBV4-2 and TRBJ2-1; the D is unclear. V lost 6 bases and J lost 7, with 10 bases in between. Germline V gene lookup returns CDR1 LGHNA and CDR2 YNFKEQ. The CDR3 is 12 amino acids. CDR3 DNA: TGTGCCAGCAGTATCTTGTTAAATGAGCAGTTCTTC. Translation: CASSILLNEQFF.

The chain has TRBV18 and TRBJ2-5; TRBD2 aligns across 14 bases. Germline-derived CDR1 and CDR2 are KGHSH and LQKENI. The CDR3 loop spans 15 amino acids. Germline trimming cut 4 bases from V and 2 bases from J; bases unmatched to any gene: 0. The DNA for the CDR3 is TGTGCCAGCTCACGACTAGCGGGGGGGCAAGAGACCCAGTACTTC. This codes for CASSRLAGGQETQYF.

The chain combines TRBV5-1 with TRBJ1-2, with TRBD1 identical over 8 bases. V was clipped by 0 bases and J by 2 bases; unmatched bases: 6. The germline V gene encodes CDR1 SGHRS and CDR2 YFSETQ. The CDR3 length is 16 residues. CDR3 protein: CASSLGRGLQNYGYTF. DNA of the CDR3: TGCGCCAGCAGCTTGGGCAGGGGGCTTCAGAACTATGGCTACACCTTC. Full variable domain (outside the CDR3, taken from reference TRBV5-1 and TRBJ1-2): KAGVTQTPRYLIKTRGQQVTLSCSPISGHRSVSWYQQTPGQGLQFLFEYFSETQRNKGNFPGRFSGRQFSNSRSEMNVSTLELGDSALYLCASSLGRGLQNYGYTFGSGTRLTVV.

V and J are TRBV6-1 and TRBJ2-7, with D uncertain. There are 15 residues in the CDR3. Germline CDR1 and CDR2: MNHNS and SASEGT. V lost 3 bases and J lost 3, with 15 bases in between. CDR3 region: CASSEGSAGRYEQYV. As DNA, the CDR3 is TGTGCCAGCAGTGAGGGGTCGGCAGGTCGCTACGAGCAGTACGTC.

The chain has TRBV29-1 and TRBJ1-1; D uncertain. The CDR3 spans 13 residues. V shed 1 base and J shed 8 bases, with 14 bases lying between them. The germline gives CDR1 SQVTM, CDR2 ANQGSEA. The CDR3 DNA is TGCAGCGTTGAAGGGAAGAACATACTCGAAGCTTTCTTT. Its translation: CSVEGKNILEAFF.

The rearrangement joins TRBV7-3 to TRBJ1-2; 10 bases line up with TRBD1. Germline V gene sequence: CDR1 SGHTA, CDR2 FQGTGA. The CDR3 is made up of 15 amino acids. Trimming removed 0 bases from V and 7 bases from J; junction bases left unmatched: 5. The CDR3 is CASSLTGTGAGGYTF. Here the CDR3 DNA reads TGTGCCAGCAGCTTAACGGGGACAGGGGCAGGTGGCTACACCTTC. The full variable domain, completed using reference TRBV7-3 and TRBJ1-2, is GAGVSQTPSNKVTEKGKYVELRCDPISGHTALYWYRQSLGQGPEFLIYFQGTGAADDSGLPNDRFFAVRPEGSVSTLKIQRTERGDSAVYLCASSLTGTGAGGYTFGSGTRLTVV.

The chain links TRBV7-8 to TRBJ1-4, with D unclear. The CDR3 loop spans 16 amino acids. Trimming removed 5 bases at V and 0 bases at J, with 13 bases between. Looked up from germline, CDR1 is SGHVS and CDR2 is FQNEAQ. The CDR3 is CASSPSGFATNEKLFF. The CDR3 region has the DNA TGTGCCAGCAGCCCATCGGGCTTTGCAACTAATGAAAAACTGTTTTTT.

Points on this clone: A much larger clone differs by one base, so this may be a read error. The chain employs TRBV6-5 and TRBJ2-3, with 8 bases aligning to TRBD1. With V trimmed by 6 bases and J by 4 bases, 3 bases remained unmatched. The CDR3 totals 13 residues. In germline, CDR1 is MNHEY, CDR2 SVGAGI. CDR3 in amino acids: CASRDRVADTQYF. In nucleotides, the CDR3 is TGTGCCAGCAGGGACAGGGTCGCAGATACGCAGTATTTT.

This rearrangement joins TRBV28 to TRBJ1-2; D is ambiguous. The CDR3 contains 11 residues. The germline CDR1 and CDR2 sequences are MDHEN and SYDVKM. The germline V and J ends were trimmed by 6 bases and 4 bases, with 6 bases remaining between them. CDR3 residues: CASRGSYGYTF. In DNA, the CDR3 is TGTGCCAGCAGGGGCAGCTATGGCTACACCTTC.

This clone was detected only once. Other DNA sequences from this sample encode an identical CDR3 as well. The V gene is TRBV19, the J gene TRBJ1-2; unclear D gene. From germline, CDR1 is LNHDA and CDR2 SQIVND (reference sequence). V was clipped by 5 bases and J by 3 bases, with 1 base between them. This CDR3 contains 10 residues. The CDR3 is CASSDYGYTF. The CDR3 DNA is TGTGCCAGTAGTGACTATGGCTACACCTTC.

The chain combines TRBV7-2 with TRBJ2-5; D ambiguous. V was trimmed by 3 bases and J by 5 bases, leaving 4 bases between them. The CDR3 covers 11 residues. CDR1 is SGHTA and CDR2 is FQGNSA in the germline V gene. CDR3 region: CASSFYETQYF. CDR3 DNA sequence: TGTGCCAGCAGCTTTTATGAGACCCAGTACTTC.

CDR3 amino acids: CASSIRGGPNQPQHF. CDR3 coding DNA: TGCGCCAGCAGCATCCGGGGGGGTCCCAATCAGCCCCAGCATTTT. The rearrangement links TRBV4-1 to TRBJ1-5; weak D call: TRBD1 (5 bases). The CDR3 extends over 15 amino acids. V shed 5 bases and J shed 3 bases, with 14 bases lying between them. Germline-derived CDR1 and CDR2 are MGHRA and YSYEKL.

The chain employs TRBV5-1 and TRBJ1-3, with TRBD1 identical over 7 bases. Looked up from germline, CDR1 is SGHRS and CDR2 is YFSETQ. The CDR3 consists of 16 residues. V lost 1 base to trimming and J lost 0 bases; unmatched junction nucleotides: 4. Here the CDR3 reads CASSLRSGGSGNTIYF. The CDR3 DNA follows: TGCGCCAGCAGCTTGAGATCAGGGGGCTCTGGAAACACCATATATTTT.

The rearrangement uses TRBV5-5 and TRBJ2-7, with 8 bases that match TRBD2. Losses at the gene ends were 5 bases for V and 11 bases for J; bases not matched to a gene: 9. Germline V gene sequence: CDR1 SGHKS, CDR2 YYEKEE (reference sequence). There are 12 residues in the CDR3. DNA for the CDR3: TGTGCCAGCAGTCCCCCGGGGGGGGTAAAGTACTTC. It yields the protein CASSPPGGVKYF.

The gene calls are TRBV5-6 and TRBJ2-5; D might be TRBD1 (6 bases). Trimming left V 4 bases short and J 5 bases short, with 15 bases between. CDR3 length equals 14 residues. Germline V gives CDR1 SGHDT, CDR2 YYEEEE. CDR3 sequence: CASSLGQTFETQYF. The CDR3 DNA reads TGTGCCAGCAGCCTCGGACAGACGTTCGAGACCCAGTACTTC.

Only a few counts were recorded for this clone. The V call is TRBV27, the J call TRBJ1-2; D perhaps matches TRBD1 (5 bases). CDR3 length: 14 residues. Trimming took off 3 bases at V and 6 bases at J, with 14 bases between the two ends. CDR1 is MNHEY and CDR2 is SMNVEV in the germline V gene (reference sequence). CDR3 protein: CASSFRDGRDGYTF. In DNA form, the CDR3 reads TGTGCCAGCAGTTTTAGGGACGGGCGGGATGGCTACACCTTC.

The rearrangement uses TRBV5-4 and TRBJ2-3, with 9 bases fitting TRBD1. With V trimmed by 4 bases and J by 5 bases, 2 bases remained unmatched. This CDR3 has 13 residues. Germline loops: CDR1 SGHNT, CDR2 YYREEE (reference sequence). The CDR3, as DNA: TGTGCCAGCAGCGCGGACAGGGGAGATACGCAGTATTTT. It encodes CASSADRGDTQYF.

This chain connects TRBV4-1 to TRBJ1-2, with TRBD1 identical over 7 bases. The CDR3 extends over 14 amino acids. Germline CDR1 MGHRA, CDR2 YSYEKL. Losses at the gene ends were 4 bases for V and 2 bases for J; bases not matched to a gene: 4. CDR3 nucleotide sequence: TGCGCCAGCAGCCCGGGACAGATCAACTATGGCTACACCTTC. Translating it yields CASSPGQINYGYTF.

The V and J genes are TRBV7-2 and TRBJ2-3; D is undetermined. The V end lost 5 bases, the J end lost 0 bases, and 6 bases lay between the germline ends. Germline CDR1 and CDR2: SGHTA and FQGNSA. This CDR3 has 13 residues. The CDR3 coding sequence is TGTGCCAGCAGCCCCCACAGCACAGATACGCAGTATTTT. This gives the protein CASSPHSTDTQYF.